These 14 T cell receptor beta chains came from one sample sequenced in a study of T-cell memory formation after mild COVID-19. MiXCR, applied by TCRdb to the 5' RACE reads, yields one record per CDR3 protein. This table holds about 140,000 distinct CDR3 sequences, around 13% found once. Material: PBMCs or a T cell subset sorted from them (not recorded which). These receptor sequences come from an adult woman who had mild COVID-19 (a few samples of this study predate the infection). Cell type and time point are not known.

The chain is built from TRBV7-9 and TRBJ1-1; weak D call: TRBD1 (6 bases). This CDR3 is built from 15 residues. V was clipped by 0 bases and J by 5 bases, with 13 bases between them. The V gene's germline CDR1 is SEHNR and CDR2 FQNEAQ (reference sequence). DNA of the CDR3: TGTGCCAGCAGCTTAGCACCGGTCCAGGGGACTGAAGCTTTCTTT. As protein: CASSLAPVQGTEAFF. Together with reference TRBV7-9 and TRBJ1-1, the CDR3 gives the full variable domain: DTGVSQNPRHKITKRGQNVTFRCDPISEHNRLYWYRQTLGQGPEFLTYFQNEAQLEKSRLLSDRFSAERPKGSFSTLEIQRTEQGDSAMYLCASSLAPVQGTEAFFGQGTRLTVV.

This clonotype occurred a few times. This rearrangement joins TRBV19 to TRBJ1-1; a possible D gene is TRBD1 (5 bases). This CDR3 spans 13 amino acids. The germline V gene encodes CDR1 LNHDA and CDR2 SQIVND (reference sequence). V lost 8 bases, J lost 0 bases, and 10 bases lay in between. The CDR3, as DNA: TGTGCCAGTCGAGAGGGGTTGAACACTGAAGCTTTCTTT. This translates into CASREGLNTEAFF.

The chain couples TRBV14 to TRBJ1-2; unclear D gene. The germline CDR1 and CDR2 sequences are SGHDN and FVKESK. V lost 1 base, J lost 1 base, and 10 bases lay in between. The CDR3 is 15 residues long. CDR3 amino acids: CASSQVHGSNYGYTF. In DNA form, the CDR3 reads TGTGCCAGCAGCCAAGTACACGGCAGTAACTATGGCTACACCTTC.

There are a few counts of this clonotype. The CDR3 sequence is CASSSPTLAGGVETQYF. The CDR3 DNA reads TGTGCCAGCAGTTCGCCAACTCTAGCGGGGGGAGTGGAGACCCAGTACTTC. The rearrangement links TRBV6-5 to TRBJ2-5, with 11 bases identical to TRBD2. This CDR3 has 17 residues. Germline loops: CDR1 MNHEY, CDR2 SVGAGI. V lost 4 bases, J lost 5 bases, and 12 bases stayed unmatched.

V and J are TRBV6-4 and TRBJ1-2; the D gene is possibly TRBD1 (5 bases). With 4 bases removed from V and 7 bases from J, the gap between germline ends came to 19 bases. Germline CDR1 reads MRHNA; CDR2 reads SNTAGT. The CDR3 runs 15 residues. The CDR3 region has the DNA TGTGCCAGCAGTGCCGGGCACCCCGGTAGGGGTGGCTACACCTTC. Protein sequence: CASSAGHPGRGGYTF.

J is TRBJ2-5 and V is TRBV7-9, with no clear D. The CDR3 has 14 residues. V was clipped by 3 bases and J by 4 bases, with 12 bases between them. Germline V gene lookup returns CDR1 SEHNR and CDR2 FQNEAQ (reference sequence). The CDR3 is CASSLTLGIETQYF. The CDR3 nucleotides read TGTGCCAGCAGCTTGACCTTGGGGATAGAGACCCAGTACTTC.

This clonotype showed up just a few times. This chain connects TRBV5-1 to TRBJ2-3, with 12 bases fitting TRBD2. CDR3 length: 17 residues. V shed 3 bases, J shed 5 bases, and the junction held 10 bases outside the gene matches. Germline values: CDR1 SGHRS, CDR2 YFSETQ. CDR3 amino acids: CASSYSLAGGGLDTQYF. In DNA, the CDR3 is TGCGCCAGCAGCTACTCACTAGCGGGGGGCGGTCTAGATACGCAGTATTTT.

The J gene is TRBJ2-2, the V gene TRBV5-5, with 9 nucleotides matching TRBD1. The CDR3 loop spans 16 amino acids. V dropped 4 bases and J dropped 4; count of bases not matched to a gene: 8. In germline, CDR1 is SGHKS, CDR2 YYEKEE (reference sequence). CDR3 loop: CASSQQGAASTGELFF. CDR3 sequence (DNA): TGTGCCAGCAGCCAACAGGGGGCGGCGAGCACCGGGGAGCTGTTTTTT.

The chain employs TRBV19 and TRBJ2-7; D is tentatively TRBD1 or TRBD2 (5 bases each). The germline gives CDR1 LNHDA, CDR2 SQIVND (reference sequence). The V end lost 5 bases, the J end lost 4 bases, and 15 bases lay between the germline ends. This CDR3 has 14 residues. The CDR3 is CASSPGRWGYEQYF. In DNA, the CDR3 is TGTGCCAGTAGTCCGGGGAGATGGGGGTACGAGCAGTACTTC.

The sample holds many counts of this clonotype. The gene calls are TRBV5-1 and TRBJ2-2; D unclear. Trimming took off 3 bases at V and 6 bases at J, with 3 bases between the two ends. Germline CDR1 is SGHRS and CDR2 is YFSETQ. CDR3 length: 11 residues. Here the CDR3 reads CASSYAGELFF. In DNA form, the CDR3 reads TGCGCCAGCAGCTACGCCGGGGAGCTGTTTTTT.

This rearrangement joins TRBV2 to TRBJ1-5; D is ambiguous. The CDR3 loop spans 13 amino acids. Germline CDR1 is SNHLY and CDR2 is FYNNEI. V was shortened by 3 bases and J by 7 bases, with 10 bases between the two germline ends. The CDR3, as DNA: TGTGCCAGCAGTGACTTGGGGTACCAGCCCCAGCATTTT. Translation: CASSDLGYQPQHF.

CDR3 sequence: CASKKDRVRSTEAFF. In DNA form, the CDR3 reads TGTGCCAGCAAAAAAGACAGGGTACGGTCGACTGAAGCTTTCTTT. V and J are TRBV12-3 or TRBV12-4 and TRBJ1-1; the match to TRBD1 covers 7 bases. CDR3 length: 15 residues. The J segment lost 5 bases and the V segment lost 7 bases, leaving 13 bases of the junction unmatched.

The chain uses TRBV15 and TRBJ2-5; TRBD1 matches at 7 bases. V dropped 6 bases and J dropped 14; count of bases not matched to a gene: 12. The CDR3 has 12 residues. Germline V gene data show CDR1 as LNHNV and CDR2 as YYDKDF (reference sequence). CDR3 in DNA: TGTGCCACCAGTACCATAGGACAGGCGTTATACTTC. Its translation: CATSTIGQALYF. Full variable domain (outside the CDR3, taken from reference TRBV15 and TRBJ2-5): DAMVIQNPRYQVTQFGKPVTLSCSQTLNHNVMYWYQQKSSQAPKLLFHYYDKDFNNEADTPDNFQSRRPNTSFCFLDIRSPGLGDTAMYLCATSTIGQALYFGPGTRLLVL.

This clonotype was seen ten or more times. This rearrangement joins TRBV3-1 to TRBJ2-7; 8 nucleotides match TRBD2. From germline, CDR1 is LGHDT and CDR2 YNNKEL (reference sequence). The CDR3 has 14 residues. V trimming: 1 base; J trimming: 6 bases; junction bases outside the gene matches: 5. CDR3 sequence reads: CASSQAGGPFEQYF. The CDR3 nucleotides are TGTGCCAGCAGCCAAGCGGGGGGGCCGTTCGAGCAGTACTTC.